The clone carrying this T cell receptor beta chain turned up a few times. The antigen remains undetermined. Trimming removed 0 bases from V and 5 bases from J, with 13 bases in between. The germline gives CDR1 SGHVS, CDR2 FQNEAQ. The CDR3 is 15 residues long. The data derive from a study of T cell repertoires in cytomegalovirus infection. Study background: CMV epitopes that were recently identified and HLA-C-restricted were used alongside well-studied HLA-B-restricted ones. In public TCR beta signatures, there were indications of both CMV infection and matching HLA type. General observations from the study: CMV-specific TCR beta clonotypes restricted by HLA-C dominated the ex vivo response. Public TCR beta family frequency separated CMV-and-HLA carriers, including in an independent cohort.

TCRdb reprocessed the reads via MiXCR and lists one record per CDR3 protein. In the table there are about 110,000 distinct CDR3 sequences, 29% of which are singletons. The chain combines TRBV7-8 with TRBJ1-2; a possible D gene is TRBD1 (6 bases). This clonotype was obtained from a human donor in good health (CMV status not recorded). Some clones in this sample may be carry-over from other donors' samples. The source was CD8+ T cells from cultured PBMCs, collected from culture after CMV antigen stimulation. CDR3 nucleotides: TGTGCCAGCAGCTTAGCGAGGGGGACTATATATGGCTACACCTTC. Its protein is CASSLARGTIYGYTF.